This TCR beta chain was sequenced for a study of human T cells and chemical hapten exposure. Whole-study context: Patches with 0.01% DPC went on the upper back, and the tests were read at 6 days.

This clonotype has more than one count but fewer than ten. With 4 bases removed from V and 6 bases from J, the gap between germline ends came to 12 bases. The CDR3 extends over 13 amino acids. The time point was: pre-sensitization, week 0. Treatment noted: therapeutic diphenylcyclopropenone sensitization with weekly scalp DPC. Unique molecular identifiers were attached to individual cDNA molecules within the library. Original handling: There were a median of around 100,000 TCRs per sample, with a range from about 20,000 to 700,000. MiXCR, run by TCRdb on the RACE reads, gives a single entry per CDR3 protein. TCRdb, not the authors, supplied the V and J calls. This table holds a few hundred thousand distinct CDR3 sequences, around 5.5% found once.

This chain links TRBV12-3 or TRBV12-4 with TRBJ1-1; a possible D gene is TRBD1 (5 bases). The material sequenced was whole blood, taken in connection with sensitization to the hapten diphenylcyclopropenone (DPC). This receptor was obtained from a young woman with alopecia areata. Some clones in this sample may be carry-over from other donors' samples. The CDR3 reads CASSWGVYAEAFF. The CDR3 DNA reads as TGTGCCAGCAGTTGGGGGGTATACGCTGAAGCTTTCTTT.